Below are 16 T cell receptor beta chains sequenced from a single sample in a study of sequential checkpoint blockade in melanoma. Treatment here: randomized to nivolumab then ipilimumab (arm A) or the reverse (arm B). The table came from immunoSEQ multiplex PCR; TCRdb's copy has only in-frame clones and leaves some out. The table shows 5,600 or so clones, with around 48% occurring only once. The sample here was CD8+ T cells sorted from blood (inferred from file names), taken from a patient given nivolumab and ipilimumab in sequence. The receptors stem from a human patient with melanoma. Some clones in this sample may be carry-over from other donors' samples.

V gene TRBV6-6 combines with J gene TRBJ2-6; D is unclear. This CDR3 is 16 amino acids long. Trimming cost V 5 bases and J 0 bases, with 11 bases left between them. Germline CDR1 MNHNY, CDR2 SVGAGI (reference sequence). The CDR3 DNA follows: TGTGCCAGCAGTCCCCGCGGAGTCTCTGGGGCCAACGTCCTGACTTTC. This sequence encodes CASSPRGVSGANVLTF.

This clone was observed once. J is TRBJ1-2 and V is TRBV9; D ambiguous. The CDR3 is 16 amino acids. V shed 4 bases and J shed 6 bases, with 22 bases lying between them. Germline-derived CDR1 and CDR2 are SGDLS and YYNGEE. CDR3 residues: CASSSSESGIVNGYTF. CDR3 bases: TGTGCCAGCAGCTCCTCTGAGTCCGGGATTGTCAATGGCTACACCTTC.

This chain joins TRBV21-1 and TRBJ1-1. TRBV21-1 is recorded as a pseudogene. The CDR3 has 16 amino acids. The CDR3 bases are TGTGCCAGCAGCAAGGTCTCGTCCCGCCCCCGGACTGAAGCTTTCTTT. This gives the protein CASSKVSSRPRTEAFF.

The J gene is TRBJ1-4, the V gene TRBV18; possible D gene TRBD1, 5 bases. This CDR3 is built from 15 residues. In germline, CDR1 is KGHSH, CDR2 LQKENI. V was cut by 4 bases and J by 7 bases, with 16 bases left in between. CDR3 DNA: TGTGCCAGCTCACATGGTGCCGGGGGTTTTGAAAAACTGTTTTTT. It is translated as CASSHGAGGFEKLFF.

CDR3 in amino acids: CASSWTGDSPLHF. In nucleotides, the CDR3 is TGTGCCAGCAGCTGGACAGGGGATTCACCCCTCCACTTT. The chain has TRBV11-2 and TRBJ1-6; 9 bases line up with TRBD1. This CDR3 comprises 13 residues. CDR1 is SGHAT and CDR2 is FQNNGV in the germline V gene. The V and J ends lost 4 bases and 8 bases, in that order; junction bases with no gene match: 0.

Comments on this clone: It is likely a read error: a sequence one base away is far more abundant. The chain is built from TRBV5-6 and TRBJ1-5; possible D gene TRBD1, 6 bases. Germline V CDR1 and CDR2: SGHDT, YYEEEE. V gave up 4 bases and J gave up 7 bases, with 15 bases separating them. The CDR3 covers 14 residues. CDR3 DNA sequence: TGTGCCAGCAGCCAAGAGCAGGGGATACAGCCCCAGCATTTT. This codes for CASSQEQGIQPQHF.

This chain uses TRBV4-3 with TRBJ1-1; 8 positions agree with TRBD1. V shed 1 base, J shed 7 bases, and the junction held 8 bases outside the gene matches. Germline V lookup: CDR1 LGHNA, CDR2 YSLEER. The CDR3 has 15 amino acids. The CDR3 protein is CASSQAGGAGDEAFF. The CDR3 region has the DNA TGCGCCAGCAGCCAAGCAGGGGGCGCGGGTGATGAAGCTTTCTTT.

The chain is built from TRBV27 and TRBJ1-5, with a possible D match to TRBD1 (5 bases). The CDR3 runs 17 residues. Germline V gene data show CDR1 as MNHEY and CDR2 as SMNVEV (reference sequence). V lost 3 bases, J lost 1 base, and 16 bases lay in between. The CDR3 region has the DNA TGTGCCAGCAGTTTTTCCGGGCAGGAGGGGAGCAATCAGCCCCAGCATTTT. Protein: CASSFSGQEGSNQPQHF.

Within the sample, this clone is medium-sized. The chain combines TRBV6-5 with TRBJ2-7, with 9 bases matching TRBD1. Germline values: CDR1 MNHEY, CDR2 SVGAGI. J gave up 1 base and V 8 bases, and 3 bases lay outside the gene matches. The CDR3 has 13 residues. The CDR3 region has the DNA TGTGCCAGCCAGGGGACAGGGTCCTACGAGCAGTACTTC. It yields the protein CASQGTGSYEQYF.

This chain uses TRBV7-6 with TRBJ2-7, with D possibly matching TRBD2 (7 bases). With 4 bases removed from V and 2 bases from J, the gap between germline ends came to 18 bases. The length of the CDR3 is 16 residues. The germline V gene encodes CDR1 SGHVS and CDR2 FNYEAQ. CDR3 protein: CASSSGEAGTTYEQYF. The CDR3 DNA reads as TGTGCCAGCAGCTCGGGGGAAGCGGGGACAACCTACGAGCAGTACTTC.

This clone was counted a few times. The V gene is TRBV30, the J gene TRBJ2-7, with a possible D match to TRBD1 (6 bases). The CDR3 spans 16 residues. Germline CDR1 reads GTSNPN; CDR2 reads SVGIG (reference sequence). V was trimmed by 1 base and J by 3 bases, leaving 19 bases between them. CDR3 sequence (DNA): TGTGCCTGGAGTGGGGGGCGAAATAGGGACGGCTACGAGCAGTACTTC. It is translated as CAWSGGRNRDGYEQYF.

The CDR3 DNA sequence: TGTGCCTCGGATAAGGGGGATTCCTCCTACGAGCAGTACTTC. The encoded protein is CASDKGDSSYEQYF. The chain couples TRBV2 to TRBJ2-7; weak D call: TRBD1 (6 bases). CDR1 is SNHLY and CDR2 is FYNNEI in the germline V gene. Between the trimmed V and J ends, which lost 11 bases and 0 bases, there was a span of 17 bases. The CDR3 is 14 residues long.

This sequence joins TRBV9 and TRBJ2-7; 9 nucleotides align to TRBD1. Losses at the gene ends were 4 bases for V and 6 bases for J; bases not matched to a gene: 11. There are 15 residues in the CDR3. CDR1 is SGDLS and CDR2 is YYNGEE in the germline V gene. This CDR3 is CASSPDRGNAFEQYF. CDR3 coding DNA: TGTGCCAGCAGCCCCGACAGGGGGAACGCCTTCGAGCAGTACTTC.

With regard to this clone: Mismatch with germline at one junction end may stem from a read error. The chain recombines TRBV5-5 with TRBJ1-5; D perhaps matches TRBD1 (6 bases). The CDR3 contains 14 residues. Germline-derived CDR1 and CDR2 are SGHKS and YYEKEE (reference sequence). The DNA for the CDR3 is TGCGCCAGCAGCCAAGAGCAGGGGATACAGCCCCAGCATTTT. Its translation is CASSQEQGIQPQHF.

This rearrangement joins TRBV9 to TRBJ2-1; D remains unclear. Trimming shortened V by 3 bases and J by 7 bases, and 5 bases separated the two germline ends. CDR1 and CDR2 from the germline V gene are SGDLS and YYNGEE. The CDR3 has 11 residues. The CDR3 protein is CASSGGNEQFF. The CDR3, as DNA: TGTGCCAGCAGCGGAGGTAATGAGCAGTTCTTC.

This rearrangement joins TRBV6-4 to TRBJ1-5; maybe TRBD1 (5 bases). With 6 bases removed from V and 0 bases from J, the gap between germline ends came to 12 bases. This CDR3 region has 15 residues. CDR1 MRHNA and CDR2 SNTAGT come from the germline V gene. The CDR3 DNA reads TGTGCCAGCAGCAAAGACAGAGCTAGCAATCAGCCCCAGCATTTT. Protein sequence: CASSKDRASNQPQHF.